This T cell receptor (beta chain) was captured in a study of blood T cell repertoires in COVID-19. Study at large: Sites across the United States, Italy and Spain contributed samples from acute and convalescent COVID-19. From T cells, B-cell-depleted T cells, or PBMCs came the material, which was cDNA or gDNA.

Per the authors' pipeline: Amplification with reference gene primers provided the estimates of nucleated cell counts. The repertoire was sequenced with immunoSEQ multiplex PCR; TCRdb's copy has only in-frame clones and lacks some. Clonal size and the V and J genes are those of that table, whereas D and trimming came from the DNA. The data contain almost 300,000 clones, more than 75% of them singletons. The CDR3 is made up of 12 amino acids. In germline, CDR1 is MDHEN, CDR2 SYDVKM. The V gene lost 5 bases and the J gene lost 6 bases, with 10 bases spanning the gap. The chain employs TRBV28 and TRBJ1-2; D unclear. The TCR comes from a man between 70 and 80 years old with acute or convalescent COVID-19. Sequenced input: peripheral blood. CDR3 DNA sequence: TGTGCCAGCAGTCGCTACAGAGATGGCTACACCTTC. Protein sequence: CASSRYRDGYTF.